Listed below are T cell receptor beta chains from one sample, sequenced in a study of T cells in Graves' hyperthyroidism and ophthalmopathy. Each CDR3 protein gets one entry after TCRdb re-called the multiplex PCR reads with MiXCR. The sample carries more than 300,000 distinct CDR3 sequences, approximately 15% recorded once. Source material: blood. Source of these receptors: an older woman with Graves' hyperthyroidism. The CDR3 runs from the conserved cysteine through the conserved F or W. Fields, in order: D gene, clone size, J gene, V gene, CDR3 DNA, CDR3 protein. The D gene is left open where the match is weak. A row's size may be missing; if present it is once, few, many or a size class.

d_call: .
clone_size: .
j_call: TRBJ2-7
v_call: TRBV2
cdr3_nt: TGTGCCAGCACCCCTTTCCCGGGACGATCCTACGAGCTGTACTTC
cdr3_aa: CASTPFPGRSYELYF

d_call: TRBD2
clone_size: many
j_call: TRBJ2-1
v_call: TRBV12-3/TRBV12-4
cdr3_nt: TGTGCCAGCAGTTTAGCGACTAGCGGGAGATGGGATGAGCAGTTCTTC
cdr3_aa: CASSLATSGRWDEQFF

d_call: TRBD1
clone_size: .
j_call: TRBJ2-1
v_call: TRBV10-3
cdr3_nt: TGTGCCATCCGGGCGACAGGGGAGCAGTTCTTC
cdr3_aa: CAIRATGEQFF

d_call: TRBD2
clone_size: .
j_call: TRBJ2-3
v_call: TRBV10-3
cdr3_nt: TGTGCCATCCAAGCTAGGGACTACACAGATACGCAGTATTTT
cdr3_aa: CAIQARDYTDTQYF

d_call: .
clone_size: many
j_call: TRBJ1-1
v_call: TRBV10-2
cdr3_nt: TGCGCCAGCAGTGAGGGGGGGGCGCTTCCTGAAGCTTTCTTT
cdr3_aa: CASSEGGALPEAFF

d_call: .
clone_size: many
j_call: TRBJ1-2
v_call: TRBV19
cdr3_nt: TGTGCCAGTAGTTTCCGGGATAGCCGCGCTGAGGGTGGCTACACCTTC
cdr3_aa: CASSFRDSRAEGGYTF

d_call: TRBD1
clone_size: many
j_call: TRBJ1-5
v_call: TRBV30
cdr3_nt: TGTGCCTGGAGCGAAACAGGGGTTTATCAGCCCCAGCATTTT
cdr3_aa: CAWSETGVYQPQHF

d_call: TRBD2
clone_size: many
j_call: TRBJ2-7
v_call: TRBV6-1
cdr3_nt: TGTGCCAGCACCCCGGTGTCTAGCGGGACTTCAGGAGAGCAGTACTTC
cdr3_aa: CASTPVSSGTSGEQYF

d_call: .
clone_size: many
j_call: TRBJ2-7
v_call: TRBV27
cdr3_nt: TGTGCCAGCAGTCGGGGACTTTCACCCTACGAGCAGTACTTC
cdr3_aa: CASSRGLSPYEQYF

d_call: .
clone_size: many
j_call: TRBJ1-5
v_call: TRBV2
cdr3_nt: TGTGCCAGCAGTGCGGGGGTCGGTCAGCCCCAGCATTTT
cdr3_aa: CASSAGVGQPQHF

d_call: .
clone_size: .
j_call: TRBJ2-7
v_call: TRBV28
cdr3_nt: TGTGCCAGCAGTTTTGGGGGGACCCGTCTTTTTGAGCAGTACTTC
cdr3_aa: CASSFGGTRLFEQYF

d_call: .
clone_size: many
j_call: TRBJ2-1
v_call: TRBV20-1
cdr3_nt: TGCAGTGCCTCTCGCTCCTACAATGAGCAGTTCTTC
cdr3_aa: CSASRSYNEQFF

d_call: .
clone_size: many
j_call: TRBJ2-1
v_call: TRBV30
cdr3_nt: TGTGCCTGGGGACGACAGCGCTATGAGCAGTTCTTC
cdr3_aa: CAWGRQRYEQFF

d_call: .
clone_size: many
j_call: TRBJ1-6
v_call: TRBV20-1
cdr3_nt: TGCAGTGCTAGGATCACAGGGAGGAATTCACCCCTCCACTTT
cdr3_aa: CSARITGRNSPLHF

d_call: TRBD2
clone_size: few
j_call: TRBJ2-1
v_call: TRBV18
cdr3_nt: TGTGCCAGCTCACCACCCGGACTAGCGGGAACTAGCTCCTACAATGAGCAGTTCTTC
cdr3_aa: CASSPPGLAGTSSYNEQFF

d_call: .
clone_size: .
j_call: TRBJ1-2
v_call: TRBV14
cdr3_nt: TGTGCCAGCAGCCAGGGCCCCGGACAGTACTATGGCTACACCTTC
cdr3_aa: CASSQGPGQYYGYTF

d_call: .
clone_size: .
j_call: TRBJ2-7
v_call: TRBV19
cdr3_nt: TGTGCCAGTAGTCAATGGAGTGACCCTTACGAGCAGTACTTC
cdr3_aa: CASSQWSDPYEQYF

d_call: TRBD1
clone_size: many
j_call: TRBJ2-1
v_call: TRBV6-2/TRBV6-3
cdr3_nt: TGTGCCAGCAGAGCCTCCGGGACAGGCGGTAGCGATGAGCAGTTCTTC
cdr3_aa: CASRASGTGGSDEQFF

d_call: .
clone_size: .
j_call: TRBJ1-2
v_call: TRBV19
cdr3_nt: TGTGCCAGTAGTATCAGCCCAGGTCTCTATGGCTACACCTTC
cdr3_aa: CASSISPGLYGYTF

d_call: TRBD1
clone_size: .
j_call: TRBJ1-5
v_call: TRBV11-2
cdr3_nt: TGTGCCAGCAGCTGGGGGGAGGGGGCGGCGGGTCAGCCCCAGCATTTT
cdr3_aa: CASSWGEGAAGQPQHF

d_call: TRBD1
clone_size: many
j_call: TRBJ1-2
v_call: TRBV5-5
cdr3_nt: TGTGCCAGCACAACCGGGACAGTTACGTTATATGGCTACACCTTC
cdr3_aa: CASTTGTVTLYGYTF

d_call: TRBD1
clone_size: many
j_call: TRBJ1-1
v_call: TRBV10-2
cdr3_nt: TGCGCCAGCAGTGAGTCGGGACAGGGGCCGGCTGAAGCTTTCTTT
cdr3_aa: CASSESGQGPAEAFF

d_call: .
clone_size: few
j_call: TRBJ1-3
v_call: TRBV18
cdr3_nt: TGTGCCAGCTCACCAATGTTTTCGTTTAGCTCTGGAAACACCATATATTTT
cdr3_aa: CASSPMFSFSSGNTIYF